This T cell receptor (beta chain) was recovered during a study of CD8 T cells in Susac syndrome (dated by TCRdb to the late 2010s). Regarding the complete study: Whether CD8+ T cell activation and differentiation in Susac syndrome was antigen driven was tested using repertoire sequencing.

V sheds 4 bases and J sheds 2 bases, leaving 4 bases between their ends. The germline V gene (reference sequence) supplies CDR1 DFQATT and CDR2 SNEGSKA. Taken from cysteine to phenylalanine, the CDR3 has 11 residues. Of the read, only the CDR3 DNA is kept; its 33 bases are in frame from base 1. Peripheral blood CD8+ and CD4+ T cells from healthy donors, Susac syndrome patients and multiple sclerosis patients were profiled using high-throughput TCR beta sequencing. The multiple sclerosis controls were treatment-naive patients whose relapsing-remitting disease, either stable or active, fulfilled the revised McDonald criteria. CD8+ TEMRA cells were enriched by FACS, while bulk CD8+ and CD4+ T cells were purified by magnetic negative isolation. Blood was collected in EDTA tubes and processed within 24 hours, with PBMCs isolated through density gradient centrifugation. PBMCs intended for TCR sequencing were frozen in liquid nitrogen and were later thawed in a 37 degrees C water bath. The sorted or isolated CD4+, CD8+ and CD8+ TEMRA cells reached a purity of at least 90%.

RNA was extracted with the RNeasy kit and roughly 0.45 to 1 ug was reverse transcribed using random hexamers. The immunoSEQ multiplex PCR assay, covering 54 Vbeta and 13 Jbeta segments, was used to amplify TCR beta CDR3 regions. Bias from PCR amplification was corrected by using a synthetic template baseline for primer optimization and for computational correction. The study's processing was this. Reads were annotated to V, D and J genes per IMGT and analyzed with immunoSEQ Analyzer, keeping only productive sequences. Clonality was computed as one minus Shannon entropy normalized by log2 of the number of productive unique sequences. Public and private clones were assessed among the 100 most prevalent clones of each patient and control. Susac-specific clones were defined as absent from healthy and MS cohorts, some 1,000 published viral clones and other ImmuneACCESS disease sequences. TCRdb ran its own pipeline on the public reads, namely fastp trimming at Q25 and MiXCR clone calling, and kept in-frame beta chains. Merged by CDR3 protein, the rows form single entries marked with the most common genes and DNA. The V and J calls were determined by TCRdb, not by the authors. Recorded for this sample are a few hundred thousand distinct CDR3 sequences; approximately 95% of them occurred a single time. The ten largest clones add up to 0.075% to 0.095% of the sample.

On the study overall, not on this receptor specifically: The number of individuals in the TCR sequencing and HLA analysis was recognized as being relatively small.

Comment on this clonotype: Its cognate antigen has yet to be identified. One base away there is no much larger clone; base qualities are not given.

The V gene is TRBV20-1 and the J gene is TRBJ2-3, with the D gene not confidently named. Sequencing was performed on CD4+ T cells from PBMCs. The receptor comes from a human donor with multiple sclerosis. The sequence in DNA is TGCAGTGCTAAATCCACAGATACGCAGTATTTT. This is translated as CSAKSTDTQYF.